This TCR beta chain was identified in a study of shared clonotypes between healthy human individuals (dated by TCRdb to 2018 to 2020). In terms of the full investigation: The cohort included a few men and a couple of women between 18 and 49 years of age. For each donor, three plates each were used for CD4 naive and CD4 memory, two plates were used for CD8 naive, and one plate was used for CD8 memory. To estimate repertoire size and how much clonotype sharing occurs between individuals, the study deeply sequenced the blood TCR repertoires of several healthy adults. Different laboratories and diverse techniques were used to prepare libraries and sequence TCR repertoires, to increase sequencing depth and limit assay-specific biases. Per donor, leukapheresis produced somewhere between about 0.85 and 10 billion PBMCs.

Regarding this clone: The clone's antigen remains unknown. No quality values exist for individual bases; no much larger clone is one base distant. The sample carries other DNA sequences with the same CDR3.

CD8 naive samples consisted of CD45RO-negative cells that were positively selected for CCR7, yielding a CD45RA+CCR7+ population without TemRA cells. Healthy HIV-negative adults with no recently reported acute infections or vaccinations were included as donors. Only Caucasian adults living in Nashville, Tennessee, USA were represented among the donors. Blood was collected by leukapheresis, and PBMCs were isolated by Ficoll-Histopaque density gradient centrifugation and then cryopreserved in liquid nitrogen vapor phase. Analytical flow cytometry was used to check the purity and quantity of each magnetically sorted T cell population. Each sorted fraction had its genomic DNA isolated and then quantified by UV absorbance on a Nanodrop 2000c. Here is what the overall study found, with its caveats: Pairwise subsampling indicated that sequencing depth was expected to affect the degree of clonotype sharing among donors. Clonotypes shared by all four sorted-subset donors showed higher generation probabilities than non-shared clonotypes. Sampling was restricted to blood, and TCR repertoires in tissues likely differ from the TCR repertoires found in blood. About 5% of naive CD4, around 3.5% of naive CD8, about 2.5% of memory CD4, and less than 0.45% of memory CD8 clonotypes were shared across a few donors. The genetic and exposure-history diversity represented was limited by the small number of donors. Incomplete sequencing was indicated by rarefaction of sorted-subset datasets, despite the large sequencing depth. Naive subsets generally had larger estimated clonotype richness than memory subsets did.

Including the terminal cysteine and phenylalanine, the CDR3 comprises 16 residues. The kept DNA is CDR3 alone, 48 bases in frame from the first base. From the germline V gene (reference sequence), CDR1 is MNHEY and CDR2 is SMNVEV. V is trimmed back by 0 bases and J by 0 bases, and the junction contains 1 base that no gene match accounts for. TCR CDR3 regions were amplified from genomic DNA by multiplex PCR using the deep immunoSEQ assay. For each cell subset, the extracted genomic DNA was distributed evenly across all wells of several immunoSEQ 96-well plates, and each plate served as one replicate. For sorted subsets, around 200 ng genomic DNA, equal to tens of thousands of T cell genomes, was loaded into each replicate PCR. Purified libraries were quantified with a Qubit 3.0 fluorometer, sized on a Bioanalyzer 2100, and re-quantified with the KAPA Library Quantification kit. Every immunoSEQ 96-well plate was sequenced on a separate single-read 150-cycle Illumina NextSeq 550 flow cell. Under the source paper's analysis protocol: Because the immunoSEQ output held only junctional sequences and lacked quality scores, the filtering could not match the filtering applied to full-length reads. Sequences were annotated with PyIR, a Python wrapper for IgBLAST v1.9, using IMGT germline references to assign V/J genes and CDR3. Reads were filtered out if the reads had weak V/J assignments (E-value above 1e-6), no CDR3, stop codons, out-of-frame junctions, or ambiguous translated residues. V3J clonotypes were defined as sequences sharing an identical inferred V gene, J gene, and CDR3 amino acid sequence. The percentage overlap between two repertoires was calculated by dividing the number of shared unique clonotypes by the size of the smaller repertoire. Richness of each repertoire was evaluated using RTK rarefaction, the Chao1 estimator, and Recon v2.1 estimates of unobserved clonotypes. Generation probabilities for all TCRbeta clonotypes obtained by the gDNA method from a handful of donors were computed using OLGA. TCRdb took over this immuneACCESS table, retaining in-frame rearrangements with V and J assigned. Such tables are incomplete; in checked studies, under half of the missing clones stem from an unresolved V gene, and the remainder is unexplained. V, J and clone size derive from that table, while D and trimming were established from the DNA sequence. This sample comprises roughly 2.1 million clones, 85% to 95% of them detected only once. About 1.8% of the sample lies in the top ten.

This clonotype was sampled from a man aged 18 to 29 in good health. Some clones in this sample may be carry-over from other donors' samples. The sequence links TRBV27 to TRBJ2-1; 8 bases in between match TRBD2. Sequences were obtained from naive CD8+ T cells from PBMCs. Per the publication, the cell subset or site label means: CD45RA+CCR7+. This receptor carries the CDR3 CASSLSLAGSYNEQFF. In nucleotides, the sequence is TGTGCCAGCAGTTTATCTCTAGCGGGCTCCTACAATGAGCAGTTCTTC.